This TCR beta chain was identified during a study of shared clonotypes between healthy human individuals. This CDR3 has 16 residues. Germline values: CDR1 MDHEN, CDR2 SYDVKM. V was pared by 4 bases and J by 0 bases, with 5 bases of the junction left unmatched. Sequencing used immunoSEQ multiplex PCR; TCRdb keeps in-frame clones, though not all of them. This sample has 600,000 to 800,000 clones, with 72% found just once. The specimen was memory CD4+ T cells sorted from blood. Noted subset: CD45RA-negative fraction. The rearrangement uses TRBV28 and TRBJ2-1; TRBD2 matches at 8 bases. This receptor was taken from a woman aged 25 to 39 in good health. The CDR3 loop is CASSSPLAGSYNEQFF. The CDR3 nucleotides read TGTGCCAGCAGTTCCCCCCTAGCGGGCTCCTACAATGAGCAGTTCTTC.